These 18 T cell receptor beta chains originate from one sample sequenced in a study of vaccination effects on CD4 cells after COVID-19. Peptide-pool stimulation followed by sequencing identified expanded antigen-specific CD4+ clonotypes in the ViraFEST assay. Researchers isolated CD4+ T cells once 9 to 11 days of culture had elapsed. The participants, recipients of two vaccine doses, got either BNT162b2 or mRNA-1273. Produced via immunoSEQ multiplex PCR; TCRdb's table is partial and in-frame only. The sample holds about 81,000 clones, under 80% seen once. Their antigens are not known. The sequencing here drew on CD4+ T cells from PBMCs cultured with HCoV-OC43 spike peptides, taken after COVID-19 vaccination. The subset here: HCoV-OC43 spike overlapping peptide pool stimulation. These receptor sequences come from a human donor who received a COVID-19 vaccine.

V and J are TRBV11-1 and TRBJ1-5; a weak D match, TRBD1 (5 bases). Germline CDR1 and CDR2: SGHAT and FQDESV (reference sequence). The CDR3 loop spans 13 amino acids. V dropped 0 bases and J dropped 6 bases, with 6 bases sitting between them. The CDR3 region has the DNA TGTGCCAGCAGCTTAGCGGGGGGTCAGCCCCAGCATTTT. This gives the protein CASSLAGGQPQHF.

In DNA, the CDR3 is TGCGCCAGCAGCTTCCAGGGGGGGAGCACAGATACGCAGTATTTT. It translates to CASSFQGGSTDTQYF. The chain links TRBV5-1 to TRBJ2-3, with D perhaps assigned TRBD1 or TRBD2 (7 bases each). Trimming took off 2 bases at V and 0 bases at J, with 10 bases between the two ends. CDR3 length: 15 residues. Germline V gene sequence: CDR1 SGHRS, CDR2 YFSETQ.

Only one count was recorded for this clone. The rearrangement links TRBV12-5 to TRBJ2-4, with 7 positions matching TRBD1. This CDR3 is built from 14 residues. From germline, CDR1 is LGHNT and CDR2 FRNRAP. Trimming at V came to 9 bases and at J to 6 bases, leaving 11 bases not matched to a gene. The CDR3 loop reads CASNVQGKANIQYF. The CDR3 region has the DNA TGTGCTAGCAACGTACAGGGGAAGGCAAACATTCAGTACTTC.

On this clone itself: The germline gene is not matched at one end of the junction; a read error may be the cause. The rearrangement uses TRBV19 and TRBJ1-2; a weak D match, TRBD1 (5 bases). Germline CDR1 and CDR2: LNHDA and SQIVND (reference sequence). This CDR3 has 13 amino acids. CDR3 sequence: CASCIDSYYGYTF. The CDR3 coding sequence is TGTGCCAGTTGTATCGACAGCTACTATGGCTACACCTTC.

J is TRBJ2-1 and V is TRBV24-1, with TRBD2 identical over 11 bases. The V segment lost 4 bases and the J segment 5 bases; nucleotides outside the gene matches: 6. CDR1 and CDR2 (germline): KGHDR, SFDVKD. The CDR3 is 16 amino acids. DNA of the CDR3: TGTGCCACCAGTGACCTCACTAGCGGGGGAGACAATGAGCAGTTCTTC. Amino acids: CATSDLTSGGDNEQFF.

The rearrangement joins TRBV12-3 or TRBV12-4 to TRBJ2-5, with 7 bases fitting TRBD1. This CDR3 contains 13 residues. V lost 8 bases to trimming and J lost 5 bases; unmatched junction nucleotides: 8. CDR3 in DNA: TGTGCCAGCGGGCCACAGGGGCGGGAGACCCAGTACTTC. Protein: CASGPQGRETQYF.

The chain combines TRBV19 with TRBJ2-2; D possibly corresponds to TRBD2 (7 bases). V lost 4 bases to trimming and J lost 11 bases, with 14 bases between them. Germline V gene sequence: CDR1 LNHDA, CDR2 SQIVND (reference sequence). The CDR3 has 13 amino acids. CDR3 sequence: CASSRGGQAELFF. As DNA, the CDR3 is TGTGCCAGTAGTAGGGGGGGGCAGGCTGAGCTGTTTTTT.

This chain connects TRBV27 to TRBJ1-2; TRBD1 agrees at 8 bases. The CDR3 totals 14 residues. V gave up 2 bases and J gave up 8 bases; unmatched junction bases: 7. The germline CDR1 and CDR2 sequences are MNHEY and SMNVEV (reference sequence). The CDR3: CASSLRQGARGYTF. CDR3 nucleotides: TGTGCCAGCAGTTTAAGGCAGGGGGCTCGGGGCTACACCTTC.

J is TRBJ2-3 and V is TRBV20-1; TRBD2 agrees at 11 bases. The CDR3 covers 15 residues. The V segment lost 3 bases and the J segment 5 bases; nucleotides outside the gene matches: 7. Germline-derived CDR1 and CDR2 are DFQATT and SNEGSKA (reference sequence). The CDR3 sequence: CSASLAGGSRDTQYF. DNA for the CDR3: TGCAGTGCTAGTTTAGCGGGGGGGAGTAGAGATACGCAGTATTTT.

V usage is TRBV2 and J usage is TRBJ1-4; 9 nucleotides align to TRBD1. The V and J ends lost 8 bases and 3 bases, in that order; junction bases with no gene match: 4. The germline V gene has CDR1 SNHLY and CDR2 FYNNEI. This CDR3 has 14 residues. The CDR3 DNA follows: TGTGCCAGCCGGGACAGGGCGGCTAATGAAAAACTGTTTTTT. Translation: CASRDRAANEKLFF.

The chain joins TRBV13 to TRBJ2-6; D not resolved. The CDR3 loop spans 17 amino acids. Trimming shortened V by 4 bases and J by 0 bases, and 13 bases separated the two germline ends. Germline loops: CDR1 PRHDT, CDR2 FYEKMQ (reference sequence). DNA for the CDR3: TGTGCCAGCAGCTCCAATCGGCTGGCCTCTGGGGCCAACGTCCTGACTTTC. It is translated as CASSSNRLASGANVLTF.

The chain carries TRBV19 and TRBJ1-5, with D perhaps matching TRBD1 (6 bases). CDR1 and CDR2 (germline): LNHDA, SQIVND (reference sequence). V was pared by 5 bases and J by 0 bases, with 17 bases between. The CDR3 has 17 amino acids. The CDR3: CASSFLRDTFSNQPQHF. CDR3 in DNA: TGTGCCAGTAGTTTCCTCCGGGACACCTTTAGCAATCAGCCCCAGCATTTT. The variable domain in full, with the rest retrieved from reference TRBV19 and TRBJ1-5, is DGGITQSPKYLFRKEGQNVTLSCEQNLNHDAMYWYRQDPGQGLRLIYYSQIVNDFQKGDIAEGYSVSREKKESFPLTVTSAQKNPTAFYLCASSFLRDTFSNQPQHFGDGTRLSIL.

A few counts support this clone. This chain connects TRBV6-5 to TRBJ1-6; D remains unclear. With 0 bases removed from V and 7 bases from J, the gap between germline ends came to 10 bases. This CDR3 is 15 amino acids long. The germline gives CDR1 MNHEY, CDR2 SVGAGI. As DNA, the CDR3 is TGTGCCAGCAGTTACTCCGGGAGAGGGAATTCACCCCTCCACTTT. This sequence encodes CASSYSGRGNSPLHF.

The rearrangement uses TRBV24-1 and TRBJ2-1, with D perhaps TRBD1 (5 bases). Germline lookup yields CDR1 KGHDR and CDR2 SFDVKD. The CDR3 runs 17 residues. Trimming removed 3 bases from V and 0 bases from J, with 14 bases in between. CDR3 nucleotide sequence: TGTGCCACCAGTGATCCACGACAGAAAAGCTCCTACAATGAGCAGTTCTTC. Protein product: CATSDPRQKSSYNEQFF.

V and J are TRBV18 and TRBJ1-3; D uncertain. This CDR3 spans 11 amino acids. Trimming took off 3 bases at V and 7 bases at J, with 4 bases between the two ends. In germline, CDR1 is KGHSH, CDR2 LQKENI. The CDR3 loop is CASSPDNTIYF. CDR3 sequence (DNA): TGTGCCAGCTCACCCGACAACACCATATATTTT.

J is TRBJ2-5 and V is TRBV14; D is uncertain. Trimming pared 5 bases from V and 1 base from J, leaving 8 bases between. Germline V gene lookup returns CDR1 SGHDN and CDR2 FVKESK. The CDR3 sequence is 13 residues long. CDR3 sequence (DNA): TGTGCCAGCAGCAATTCGCCCCAAGAGACCCAGTACTTC. This sequence encodes CASSNSPQETQYF.

The chain joins TRBV9 to TRBJ2-5, with no clear D. Between the trimmed V and J ends, which lost 4 bases and 2 bases, there was a span of 9 bases. This CDR3 contains 13 residues. Per germline, CDR1 SGDLS and CDR2 YYNGEE. The CDR3 protein is CASSMRGQETQYF. The CDR3 DNA follows: TGTGCCAGCAGCATGCGTGGGCAAGAGACCCAGTACTTC.

This clone was counted between two and nine times. This sequence joins TRBV19 and TRBJ1-5; 8 nucleotides agree with TRBD1. V shed 7 bases and J 6 bases; nucleotides not matched to a gene: 5. Germline loops: CDR1 LNHDA, CDR2 SQIVND (reference sequence). This CDR3 is 13 amino acids long. The CDR3, as DNA: TGTGCCAGTAAGGACAGGGTTGGTCAGCCCCAGCATTTT. This codes for CASKDRVGQPQHF.